This T cell receptor beta chain emerged from a study of Graves' ophthalmopathy and Graves' hyperthyroidism. On the study more broadly: Untreated patients at initial diagnosis provided peripheral blood.

The CDR3 is made up of 16 amino acids. Germline loops: CDR1 MNHEY, CDR2 SVGAGI. V dropped 4 bases and J dropped 0; count of bases not matched to a gene: 5. Stable hyperthyroidism meant no progression to ophthalmopathy within 18 months of follow-up. Study-wide points: A model built from 13 signatures distinguished ophthalmopathy from stable hyperthyroidism with about 86% sensitivity and approximately 82% specificity. Sensitivity of about 67% and specificity of 72.22% were achieved by the model that predicted ophthalmopathy progression.

Investigators amplified TCR beta CDR3 regions from RNA transcripts. The library came from an HTBI-primed first-round RT-PCR and a second-round multiplex PCR. TCRdb reanalysed the multiplex PCR reads using MiXCR and keeps one entry per CDR3 protein. The table shows under 800,000 distinct CDR3 sequences, with about 20% occurring only once. This clonotype was detected many times. The antigen is not known. This clonotype was sampled from a young woman with stable Graves' hyperthyroidism. Some clones in this sample may be carry-over from other donors' samples. The sample consisted of peripheral blood. The V call is TRBV6-5, the J call TRBJ1-5; the match to TRBD1 covers 8 bases. The CDR3 loop is CASSSLTGDSNQPQHF. The DNA of the CDR3 is TGTGCCAGCAGTTCCTTGACAGGGGATAGCAATCAGCCCCAGCATTTT.